This TCR beta chain was captured by sequencing in a study of T cell changes during pregnancy in multiple sclerosis. The protocol was immunoSEQ multiplex PCR, while the TCRdb copy is restricted to in-frame clones and leaves out a portion. The sample has 90,000 to 100,000 clones, 94% seen once. This CDR3 contains 18 residues. V lost 5 bases to trimming and J lost 0 bases; unmatched junction nucleotides: 8. Looked up from germline, CDR1 is SGHVS and CDR2 is FNYEAQ. This TCR came from a female donor with multiple sclerosis, enrolled in a pregnancy study. The chain recombines TRBV7-6 with TRBJ2-1; 12 bases fit TRBD2. The sequencing used peripheral blood, collected in the third trimester of pregnancy. The CDR3 protein is CASSSLAGGPPSYNEQFF. The CDR3 bases are TGTGCCAGCAGCAGCCTAGCGGGAGGGCCCCCCTCCTACAATGAGCAGTTCTTC. Supplemented by reference TRBV7-6 and TRBJ2-1, the full variable domain reads GAGVSQSPRYKVTKRGQDVALRCDPISGHVSLYWYRQALGQGPEFLTYFNYEAQQDKSGLPNDRFSAERPEGSISTLTIQRTEQRDSAMYRCASSSLAGGPPSYNEQFFGPGTRLTVL.